The present TCR beta chain was sequenced within a study of Graves' ophthalmopathy and Graves' hyperthyroidism. Points from the study as a whole: Blood also carried most expanded thyroid clonotypes exceeding 0.001 frequency.

The authors amplified TCR beta CDR3 regions from RNA transcripts. HTBI primers were used in a first-round RT-PCR, which preceded a second-round multiplex PCR. TCRdb re-derived calls from the multiplex PCR reads in MiXCR, one entry per CDR3 protein. The sample contains about 40,000 distinct CDR3 sequences, over 40% of which appear only once. Turning to this clonotype: Its cognate antigen is unknown. One end of the junction varies from germline; a read error may be responsible.

Certain patients, namely those with other autoimmune diseases, uncontrolled infections, pregnancy or lactation, were excluded. Clinicians diagnosed using symptoms, serum thyroxine, TRAb, thyroid ultrasound and orbital computed tomography. Roughly 10 ml of fresh blood yielded the PBMCs by density gradient. The TCR comes from an adult man with Graves' ophthalmopathy. The specimen sequenced was peripheral blood.

The CDR3 DNA is TGTGTCAGCAGAGAACAGGTCAGGCTCGGTGGCTACACCTTC. Its translation is CVSREQVRLGGYTF. This rearrangement joins TRBV9 to TRBJ1-2, with a weak D call TRBD1 (5 bases). Germline CDR1 is SGDLS and CDR2 is YYNGEE. This CDR3 has 14 residues.